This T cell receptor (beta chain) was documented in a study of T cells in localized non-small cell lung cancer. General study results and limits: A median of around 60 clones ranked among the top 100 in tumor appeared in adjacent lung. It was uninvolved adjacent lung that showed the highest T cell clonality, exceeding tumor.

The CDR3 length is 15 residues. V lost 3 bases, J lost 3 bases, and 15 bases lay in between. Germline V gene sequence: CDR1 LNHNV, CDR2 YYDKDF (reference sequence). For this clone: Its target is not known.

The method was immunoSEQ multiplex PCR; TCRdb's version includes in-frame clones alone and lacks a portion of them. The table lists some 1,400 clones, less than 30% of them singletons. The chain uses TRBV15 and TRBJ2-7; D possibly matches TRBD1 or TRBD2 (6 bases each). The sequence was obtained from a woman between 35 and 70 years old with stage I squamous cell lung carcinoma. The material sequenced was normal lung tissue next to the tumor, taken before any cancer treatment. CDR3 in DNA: TGTGCCACCAGCAGGGGGGGCGGGACATTCTACGAGCAGTACTTC. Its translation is CATSRGGGTFYEQYF.